A single sample is the source of the 21 T cell receptor beta chains below, sequenced in a study of blood T cell repertoires in COVID-19. Some clones are missing from TCRdb's copy, which holds only in-frame ones; the method was immunoSEQ multiplex PCR. The sample has about 68,000 clones, 80% to 90% seen once. The specimen sequenced was peripheral blood. The receptors shown here come from a human donor in a cohort sampled during active COVID-19.

This clone has only one observation. This rearrangement joins TRBV6-6 to TRBJ1-5; tentatively, D is TRBD1 (6 bases). V dropped 6 bases and J dropped 3 bases, with 15 bases sitting between them. The germline V gene has CDR1 MNHNY and CDR2 SVGAGI (reference sequence). The CDR3 has 15 residues. The CDR3 spells CASSSRGADNQPQHF. The CDR3 DNA sequence: TGTGCCAGCAGCTCCCGGGGGGCGGACAATCAGCCCCAGCATTTT.

The CDR3 here is CASSWDSPAINSPLHF. In nucleotides, the CDR3 is TGCGCCAGCAGCTGGGACAGCCCTGCTATTAATTCACCCCTCCACTTT. The J gene is TRBJ1-6, the V gene TRBV5-1, with 7 bases aligning to TRBD1. J gave up 6 bases and V 3 bases, and 9 bases lay outside the gene matches. Germline CDR1 is SGHRS and CDR2 is YFSETQ. The CDR3 has 16 residues.

The V call is TRBV5-1, the J call TRBJ2-2; a weak D match, TRBD1 (5 bases). Germline CDR1 is SGHRS and CDR2 is YFSETQ. Deletions cut 4 bases from V and 3 bases from J, with 10 bases between. The CDR3 runs 14 residues. The CDR3 spells CASSPARDTGELFF. CDR3 DNA sequence: TGCGCCAGCAGCCCTGCCAGGGACACCGGGGAGCTGTTTTTT.

The V and J genes are TRBV30 and TRBJ2-7; D is ambiguous. The CDR3 is made up of 14 amino acids. Germline V gene data show CDR1 as GTSNPN and CDR2 as SVGIG (reference sequence). The V end was cut by 2 bases, the J end by 0 bases, with 11 bases between. The CDR3 coding sequence is TGTGCCTGGAGTTGGAATTGGGCCTCCTACGAGCAGTACTTC. Amino acids: CAWSWNWASYEQYF. The whole variable domain, remainder taken from reference TRBV30 and TRBJ2-7, is SQTIHQWPATLVQPVGSPLSLECTVEGTSNPNLYWYRQAAGRGLQLLFYSVGIGQISSEVPQNLSASRPQDRQFILSSKKLLLSDSGFYLCAWSWNWASYEQYFGPGTRLTVT.

This rearrangement joins TRBV9 to TRBJ2-7, with TRBD1 identical over 12 bases. This CDR3 is built from 14 residues. Germline V gives CDR1 SGDLS, CDR2 YYNGEE. V shed 4 bases, J shed 9 bases, and the junction held 8 bases outside the gene matches. The CDR3 DNA sequence: TGTGCCAGCAGCCCAGGGACAGGGGGCTTCGGGCAGTACTTC. Protein product: CASSPGTGGFGQYF.

The chain employs TRBV2 and TRBJ1-1; D not certain. The length of the CDR3 is 12 residues. The germline V gene has CDR1 SNHLY and CDR2 FYNNEI. Trimming left V 2 bases short and J 4 bases short, with 5 bases between. The DNA for the CDR3 is TGTGCCAGCAGTGAACTCCCCACTGAAGCTTTCTTT. Amino acids: CASSELPTEAFF.

V gene TRBV28 combines with J gene TRBJ2-7, with D possibly being TRBD1 (5 bases). The ends were cut back, 6 bases at V and 7 bases at J, with 19 bases in the middle. Germline V gives CDR1 MDHEN, CDR2 SYDVKM. The CDR3 sequence is 14 residues long. The CDR3 DNA reads as TGTGCCAGCAGAAGGGGTTCCCGCCAGAAGGAGCAGTACTTC. Amino acids: CASRRGSRQKEQYF.

Concerning this clone: One end of the junction does not line up with germline, which may come from a read error. The chain combines TRBV6-6 with TRBJ2-5; D may be TRBD1 (6 bases). The CDR3 length is 14 residues. Germline CDR1 is MNHNY and CDR2 is SVGAGI (reference sequence). The chain's CDR3 is CASSRSGTQEAQYF. CDR3 nucleotides: TGTGCCAGCAGTCGATCCGGGACACAAGAGGCCCAGTACTTC.

In its sample, this clone ranks as large. The genes are TRBV7-2 and TRBJ1-4; the D is unclear. Germline-derived CDR1 and CDR2 are SGHTA and FQGNSA. Trimming removed 0 bases from V and 10 bases from J, with 6 bases in between. The CDR3 is made up of 12 amino acids. CDR3 sequence reads: CASSLALGKLFF. DNA of the CDR3: TGTGCCAGCAGCTTAGCCCTAGGAAAACTGTTTTTT.

The CDR3 reads CASSLELANYGYTF. CDR3 in DNA: TGTGCCAGCAGTTTAGAATTAGCTAACTATGGCTACACCTTC. V is TRBV28 and J is TRBJ1-2; D not resolved. The CDR3 has 14 amino acids. The germline CDR1 and CDR2 sequences are MDHEN and SYDVKM. The V and J ends lost 2 bases and 0 bases respectively, with 7 bases between them.

The chain has TRBV14 and TRBJ2-7; 7 bases match TRBD1. Germline V gives CDR1 SGHDN, CDR2 FVKESK. The CDR3 is 16 amino acids. With V trimmed by 3 bases and J by 3 bases, 11 bases remained unmatched. CDR3 DNA sequence: TGTGCCAGCAGCCAGGGGCGACAGGGACATCTCTACGAGCAGTACTTC. It translates to CASSQGRQGHLYEQYF.

V usage is TRBV2 and J usage is TRBJ2-7, with D unclear. The CDR3 runs to 11 residues. Trimming left V 2 bases short and J 11 bases short, with 10 bases between. The germline V gene has CDR1 SNHLY and CDR2 FYNNEI. CDR3 sequence reads: CASSEFNSEYF. The CDR3 region has the DNA TGTGCCAGCAGTGAATTCAATAGTGAGTACTTC.

V and J are TRBV12-3 or TRBV12-4 and TRBJ2-7, with D perhaps matching TRBD1 (6 bases). The CDR3 is 12 amino acids. V was cut by 6 bases and J by 7 bases, with 13 bases left in between. The CDR3 protein is CASSRTAREQYF. The CDR3 nucleotides read TGTGCCAGCAGCCGGACAGCCCGGGAGCAGTACTTC.

The chain has TRBV14 and TRBJ2-7; 11 positions agree with TRBD2. V trimming: 1 base; J trimming: 5 bases; junction bases outside the gene matches: 13. The CDR3 covers 18 residues. Germline loops: CDR1 SGHDN, CDR2 FVKESK. The CDR3 nucleotides are TGTGCCAGCAGCCAAGGGTGGGTTAGGACTAGCGGGCGTGACGAGCAGTACTTC. Translated, it gives CASSQGWVRTSGRDEQYF. The variable domain in full, with the rest retrieved from reference TRBV14 and TRBJ2-7, is EAGVTQFPSHSVIEKGQTVTLRCDPISGHDNLYWYRRVMGKEIKFLLHFVKESKQDESGMPNNRFLAERTGGTYSTLKVQPAELEDSGVYFCASSQGWVRTSGRDEQYFGPGTRLTVT.

The rearrangement uses TRBV6-5 and TRBJ2-5; D perhaps matches TRBD2 (5 bases). V lost 1 base and J lost 3, with 9 bases in between. This CDR3 contains 14 residues. Germline CDR1 and CDR2: MNHEY and SVGAGI. The CDR3 coding sequence is TGTGCCAGCAGTTACTTCGGAGGAAAAGAGACCCAGTACTTC. Amino acids: CASSYFGGKETQYF.

The chain recombines TRBV10-2 with TRBJ1-2; TRBD1 matches at 8 bases. Per germline, CDR1 WSHSY and CDR2 SAAADI. The CDR3 covers 15 residues. J lost 0 bases, V lost 6 bases, and 6 bases had no gene match. CDR3 in DNA: TGCGCCAGCAGATCCGACAGGGGAGCTAACTATGGCTACACCTTC. This encodes CASRSDRGANYGYTF.

The genes are TRBV7-9 and TRBJ1-5; unclear D gene. The CDR3 consists of 16 residues. The germline CDR1 and CDR2 sequences are SEHNR and FQNEAQ (reference sequence). The V and J ends lost 0 bases and 3 bases respectively, with 12 bases between them. The CDR3 reads CASSLATARNNQPQHF. Written as DNA, the CDR3 is TGTGCCAGCAGCTTAGCGACCGCGCGGAACAATCAGCCCCAGCATTTT.

V usage is TRBV5-6 and J usage is TRBJ2-5; TRBD1 agrees at 9 bases. The CDR3 is 16 residues long. The V gene's germline CDR1 is SGHDT and CDR2 YYEEEE. V lost 4 bases and J lost 5; bases outside the gene matches: 12. The CDR3 sequence is CASSAPGQGRRETQYF. CDR3 in DNA: TGTGCCAGCAGCGCTCCGGGACAGGGTCGGAGGGAGACCCAGTACTTC.

V usage is TRBV10-3 and J usage is TRBJ1-2; D uncertain. Germline V gene sequence: CDR1 ENHRY, CDR2 SYGVKD. The V end was cut by 10 bases, the J end by 2 bases, with 14 bases between. CDR3 size: 13 residues. The CDR3, as DNA: TGTGCCACCAGCCAGTATTCGAACTATGGCTACACCTTC. It yields the protein CATSQYSNYGYTF.

The rearrangement links TRBV2 to TRBJ2-1; 7 nucleotides line up with TRBD1. This CDR3 comprises 11 residues. V dropped 4 bases and J dropped 13; count of bases not matched to a gene: 4. From germline, CDR1 is SNHLY and CDR2 FYNNEI. CDR3 amino acids: CASSGWDRQFF. In DNA, the CDR3 is TGTGCCAGCAGTGGCTGGGACAGACAGTTCTTC. Drawing the rest from reference TRBV2 and TRBJ2-1, the complete variable domain is EPEVTQTPSHQVTQMGQEVILRCVPISNHLYFYWYRQILGQKVEFLVSFYNNEISEKSEIFDDQFSVERPDGSNFTLKIRSTKLEDSAMYFCASSGWDRQFFGPGTRLTVL.

The J gene is TRBJ2-2, the V gene TRBV29-1; D call uncertain. Germline V gives CDR1 SQVTM, CDR2 ANQGSEA. This CDR3 contains 14 residues. Deletions cut 4 bases from V and 5 bases from J, with 14 bases between. The DNA of the CDR3 is TGCAGCGTTGTATCGAGGTCTGGGACCGGGGAGCTGTTTTTT. It codes for CSVVSRSGTGELFF.